The 20 T cell receptor beta chains given below trace back to one sample, sequenced in a study of Ad26.COV2.S vaccination and SARS-CoV-2 variants. Using immunoSEQ multiplex PCR, the repertoire was profiled, and TCRdb retains in-frame clones only, with some absent. The sample gives more than 400,000 clones, 92% of which show up once; less than 2% is in the top ten. Treatment given: 15 to 20 received Ad26.COV2.S at low or high dose, single or two shots; 5 received placebo; per-sample allocation not given. At day 63 after the first vaccine or placebo injection, samples were drawn. Specimen: peripheral blood, collected in a trial of Ad26.COV2.S vaccine versus placebo. These receptors were taken from a person aged 18-65 years who received the Ad26.COV2.S COVID-19 vaccine or a placebo.

The J gene is TRBJ2-2, the V gene TRBV30; no firm D call. V lost 1 base, J lost 7 bases, and 1 base lay in between. The length of the CDR3 is 10 residues. The germline V gene has CDR1 GTSNPN and CDR2 SVGIG (reference sequence). The CDR3 spells CAWSGGELFF. CDR3 bases: TGTGCCTGGAGTGGCGGGGAGCTGTTTTTT.

This clone was seen once. The rearrangement joins TRBV6-5 to TRBJ2-5; perhaps TRBD2 as D (6 bases). This CDR3 contains 11 residues. In germline, CDR1 is MNHEY, CDR2 SVGAGI. Trimming took 7 bases from V and 7 from J, leaving 10 bases between them. The CDR3 reads CASTTGGTQYF. For the CDR3, the DNA is TGTGCCAGCACCACCGGGGGGACCCAGTACTTC.

V usage is TRBV7-6 and J usage is TRBJ2-3; possible D gene TRBD2, 7 bases. CDR1 is SGHVS, CDR2 FNYEAQ, per germline. The CDR3 has 15 residues. The V and J ends lost 5 bases and 2 bases respectively, with 14 bases between them. This chain's CDR3 is CASSVNGGPTDTQYF. CDR3 sequence (DNA): TGTGCCAGCAGCGTGAACGGGGGGCCCACAGATACGCAGTATTTT.

The chain couples TRBV5-6 to TRBJ1-1; possible D gene TRBD1, 6 bases. The CDR3 loop spans 14 amino acids. V was trimmed by 1 base and J by 0 bases, leaving 7 bases between them. Germline V gives CDR1 SGHDT, CDR2 YYEEEE. DNA for the CDR3: TGTGCCAGCAGCTTGACAGGGTTGAACACTGAAGCTTTCTTT. It specifies CASSLTGLNTEAFF. The variable domain in full, completed from reference TRBV5-6 and TRBJ1-1, reads DAGVTQSPTHLIKTRGQQVTLRCSPKSGHDTVSWYQQALGQGPQFIFQYYEEEERQRGNFPDRFSGHQFPNYSSELNVNALLLGDSALYLCASSLTGLNTEAFFGQGTRLTVV.

The chain uses TRBV9 and TRBJ1-6; possible D gene TRBD1, 5 bases. Germline CDR1 reads SGDLS; CDR2 reads YYNGEE. The CDR3 contains 13 residues. V was cut by 1 base and J by 8 bases, with 7 bases left in between. CDR3 in amino acids: CASSVRGDSPLHF. In DNA form, the CDR3 reads TGTGCCAGCAGCGTAAGGGGAGATTCACCCCTCCACTTT.

This clone was found once. The chain combines TRBV7-2 with TRBJ2-3; 8 bases fit TRBD2. Germline trimming cut 4 bases from V and 2 bases from J; bases unmatched to any gene: 2. The CDR3 runs to 14 residues. The V gene's germline CDR1 is SGHTA and CDR2 FQGNSA. The CDR3 reads CASSSSGYTDTQYF. The CDR3 DNA reads as TGTGCCAGCAGCTCTAGCGGGTACACAGATACGCAGTATTTT.

V is TRBV3-1 (or the pseudogene TRBV3-2) and J is TRBJ2-5; the D is unclear. V lost 0 bases to trimming and J lost 5 bases, with 19 bases between them. This CDR3 comprises 17 residues. In germline, CDR1 is LGHDT, CDR2 YNNKEL (reference sequence). The CDR3: CASSQDQRLAGVETQYF. The DNA of the CDR3 is TGTGCCAGCAGCCAAGATCAGAGGCTGGCTGGAGTGGAGACCCAGTACTTC.

The rearrangement joins TRBV28 to TRBJ2-7, with D perhaps being TRBD1 or TRBD2 (6 bases each). This CDR3 has 16 residues. Germline V gene lookup returns CDR1 MDHEN and CDR2 SYDVKM. Trimming took off 2 bases at V and 1 base at J, with 15 bases between the two ends. The CDR3 region has the DNA TGTGCCAGCAGTTTAACGTATTGGGGGGCGTCCTACGAGCAGTACTTC. Translating gives CASSLTYWGASYEQYF.

This clone appeared a single time. The chain has TRBV9 and TRBJ2-5; TRBD1 agrees at 8 bases. After removal of 4 bases from V and 5 bases from J, the junction contained 10 bases not matched to a gene. The CDR3 extends over 15 amino acids. Germline assignment: CDR1 SGDLS and CDR2 YYNGEE. The CDR3 reads CASSTTGDFGETQYF. The CDR3 DNA is TGTGCCAGCAGCACGACAGGGGACTTCGGGGAGACCCAGTACTTC.

The chain recombines TRBV19 with TRBJ1-4, with a weak D call TRBD1 (6 bases). The V end lost 3 bases, the J end lost 0 bases, and 14 bases lay between the germline ends. The CDR3 consists of 17 residues. Germline-derived CDR1 and CDR2 are LNHDA and SQIVND (reference sequence). This CDR3 is CASSIDRRRTTNEKLFF. DNA for the CDR3: TGTGCCAGTAGTATTGACAGGAGAAGAACAACTAATGAAAAACTGTTTTTT.

The rearrangement uses TRBV4-3 and TRBJ1-4, with 7 bases fitting TRBD1. Unmatched junction bases numbered 10, after V lost 4 bases and J lost 8 bases. CDR1 is LGHNA, CDR2 YSLEER, per germline. The CDR3 runs 15 residues. CDR3 sequence: CASSPGTVSREKLFF. DNA of the CDR3: TGCGCCAGCAGCCCCGGGACAGTTTCTAGAGAAAAACTGTTTTTT.

This chain joins TRBV5-1 and TRBJ2-5; possibly TRBD1 or TRBD2 for D (6 bases each). The V gene's germline CDR1 is SGHRS and CDR2 YFSETQ. The ends were cut back, 0 bases at V and 5 bases at J, with 14 bases in the middle. This CDR3 is built from 15 residues. In DNA form, the CDR3 reads TGCGCCAGCAGCTTGGTCCCGGGGGCTCAGGAGACCCAGTACTTC. Residues: CASSLVPGAQETQYF. The full variable domain, its missing parts supplied by reference TRBV5-1 and TRBJ2-5, is KAGVTQTPRYLIKTRGQQVTLSCSPISGHRSVSWYQQTPGQGLQFLFEYFSETQRNKGNFPGRFSGRQFSNSRSEMNVSTLELGDSALYLCASSLVPGAQETQYFGPGTRLLVL.

This chain connects TRBV19 to TRBJ2-1; 8 nucleotides match TRBD2. The germline CDR1 and CDR2 sequences are LNHDA and SQIVND (reference sequence). J was trimmed by 7 bases and V by 5 bases; bases with no gene match: 10. The CDR3 is 15 amino acids. CDR3 amino acids: CASSPLAGGLNEQFF. The DNA for the CDR3 is TGTGCCAGTAGTCCCCTGGCGGGGGGCCTAAATGAGCAGTTCTTC.

The V and J genes are TRBV28 and TRBJ2-7; D remains ambiguous. This CDR3 has 14 residues. V was cut by 7 bases and J by 1 base, with 14 bases left in between. Germline CDR1 and CDR2: MDHEN and SYDVKM. The CDR3 nucleotides read TGTGCCAGCACCACCCCGGGTAGGTCCTACGAGCAGTACTTC. Its protein is CASTTPGRSYEQYF. Looking up the rest from reference TRBV28 and TRBJ2-7 gives the full variable domain: DVKVTQSSRYLVKRTGEKVFLECVQDMDHENMFWYRQDPGLGLRLIYFSYDVKMKEKGDIPEGYSVSREKKERFSLILESASTNQTSMYLCASTTPGRSYEQYFGPGTRLTVT.

The gene calls are TRBV18 and TRBJ2-1; D ambiguous. The V end was cut by 5 bases, the J end by 0 bases, with 14 bases between. The CDR3 is 16 residues long. CDR1 KGHSH and CDR2 LQKENI come from the germline V gene. CDR3 amino acids: CASSFSRQSSYNEQFF. In DNA, the CDR3 is TGTGCCAGCTCATTCTCGCGACAAAGCTCCTACAATGAGCAGTTCTTC.

J is TRBJ2-1 and V is TRBV9; 7 bases are shared with TRBD2. This CDR3 spans 15 amino acids. V dropped 4 bases and J dropped 7; count of bases not matched to a gene: 11. Germline CDR1 is SGDLS and CDR2 is YYNGEE. The CDR3 loop reads CASSLEWGGENEQFF. The CDR3 DNA follows: TGTGCCAGCAGCCTCGAATGGGGGGGTGAGAATGAGCAGTTCTTC.

This sequence joins TRBV2 and TRBJ2-4; D is undetermined. From germline, CDR1 is SNHLY and CDR2 FYNNEI. This CDR3 is 15 amino acids long. Trimming left V 3 bases short and J 0 bases short, with 9 bases between. CDR3 nucleotide sequence: TGTGCCAGCAGTGACTATTTCTCAGCCAAAAACATTCAGTACTTC. It specifies CASSDYFSAKNIQYF.

J is TRBJ1-2 and V is TRBV6-5; perhaps TRBD1 as D (6 bases). The V end was cut by 6 bases, the J end by 1 base, with 15 bases between. This CDR3 contains 15 residues. CDR1 and CDR2 from the germline V gene are MNHEY and SVGAGI. The CDR3 protein is CASSLDSYINYGYTF. CDR3 nucleotides: TGTGCCAGCAGCCTGGACAGTTATATTAACTATGGCTACACCTTC.

This clone showed up just once. This chain links TRBV12-3 or TRBV12-4 with TRBJ2-7; D may be TRBD1 (5 bases). The CDR3 sequence is 13 residues long. The V end was cut by 3 bases, the J end by 6 bases, with 12 bases between. The CDR3 sequence: CASSFVGPAEQYF. The DNA of the CDR3 is TGTGCCAGCAGTTTTGTGGGGCCGGCCGAGCAGTACTTC.

A single count supports this clone. V gene TRBV27 combines with J gene TRBJ2-3; TRBD2 matches at 9 bases. The ends lost 8 bases at V and 3 bases at J; junction bases unmatched: 3. CDR3 length: 13 residues. Per the germline V gene, CDR1 is MNHEY and CDR2 is SMNVEV (reference sequence). The CDR3 region has the DNA TGTGCCAGCCTAGCGGGACCTACAGATACGCAGTATTTT. This translates into CASLAGPTDTQYF.